Below are 14 T cell receptor beta chains sequenced from a single sample in a study of shared clonotypes between healthy human individuals. TCRdb keeps only in-frame clones here, not all; method: immunoSEQ multiplex PCR. The table lists about 2.4 million clones, over 85% of them singletons, with about 0.34% in the top ten. Input material: naive CD4+ T cells from PBMCs. Subset noted: CD45RA+ positively selected. The receptors were sampled from a man aged 18 to 30 in good health. Some clones in this sample may be carry-over from other donors' samples.

Remarks on this clone: Other nucleotide sequences from this sample produce the same CDR3. The CDR3 loop reads CASSENRGPSYEQYF. The CDR3 DNA follows: TGTGCCAGCAGTGAAAACAGGGGCCCCTCCTACGAGCAGTACTTC. The chain carries TRBV2 and TRBJ2-7, with TRBD1 matching 7 bases. Per germline, CDR1 SNHLY and CDR2 FYNNEI. Trimming took 2 bases from V and 0 from J; bases not matched to a gene: 4. This CDR3 region has 15 residues.

This clone was recorded once. The same CDR3 is also encoded by other DNA sequences in this sample. J is TRBJ2-5 and V is TRBV5-1, with 9 bases matching TRBD2. The CDR3 covers 16 residues. CDR1 and CDR2 from the germline V gene are SGHRS and YFSETQ. Trimming cost V 0 bases and J 4 bases; bases outside gene matches: 7. The CDR3 DNA reads TGCGCCAGCAGCTTGGGTCCAGCGGGAGGCGGAGAGACCCAGTACTTC. It yields the protein CASSLGPAGGGETQYF. The variable domain in full, with the rest retrieved from reference TRBV5-1 and TRBJ2-5, is KAGVTQTPRYLIKTRGQQVTLSCSPISGHRSVSWYQQTPGQGLQFLFEYFSETQRNKGNFPGRFSGRQFSNSRSEMNVSTLELGDSALYLCASSLGPAGGGETQYFGPGTRLLVL.

The chain uses TRBV28 and TRBJ1-1, with D perhaps TRBD1 (6 bases). Per the germline V gene, CDR1 is MDHEN and CDR2 is SYDVKM. There are 11 residues in the CDR3. Here the CDR3 DNA reads TGTGCTGGAGGGGGGGACACTGAAGCTTTCTTT. This encodes CAGGGDTEAFF.

The genes are TRBV28 and TRBJ1-1; tentative D call: TRBD1 (5 bases). CDR1 is MDHEN, CDR2 SYDVKM, per germline. The germline V and J ends were trimmed by 5 bases and 7 bases, with 17 bases remaining between them. The CDR3 length is 14 residues. The CDR3 region is CASSRTGALFEAFF. The CDR3, as DNA: TGTGCCAGCAGTAGAACAGGTGCCCTCTTTGAAGCTTTCTTT. The variable domain in full, completed from reference TRBV28 and TRBJ1-1, reads DVKVTQSSRYLVKRTGEKVFLECVQDMDHENMFWYRQDPGLGLRLIYFSYDVKMKEKGDIPEGYSVSREKKERFSLILESASTNQTSMYLCASSRTGALFEAFFGQGTRLTVV.

In its sample, this clone was seen once. An end of the junction does not agree with germline; a read error may underlie this. This rearrangement joins TRBV19 to TRBJ1-2; 7 bases match TRBD1. The V gene's germline CDR1 is LNHDA and CDR2 SQIVND (reference sequence). This CDR3 spans 12 amino acids. CDR3: CASSTRQGSNAF. The DNA of the CDR3 is TGTGCCAGTAGTACCCGACAGGGTAGTAATGCCTTC.

This clone occurred once. J is TRBJ1-2 and V is TRBV14; tentatively, D is TRBD1 (5 bases). Germline-derived CDR1 and CDR2 are SGHDN and FVKESK. The V end was cut by 4 bases, the J end by 4 bases, with 19 bases between. The CDR3 consists of 16 residues. The CDR3 sequence: CASSRGHELGVYGYTF. Here the CDR3 DNA reads TGTGCCAGCAGCCGAGGACACGAACTAGGGGTCTATGGCTACACCTTC. Looking up the rest from reference TRBV14 and TRBJ1-2 gives the full variable domain: EAGVTQFPSHSVIEKGQTVTLRCDPISGHDNLYWYRRVMGKEIKFLLHFVKESKQDESGMPNNRFLAERTGGTYSTLKVQPAELEDSGVYFCASSRGHELGVYGYTFGSGTRLTVV.

This chain joins TRBV7-2 and TRBJ1-2; 8 positions match TRBD1. V lost 5 bases, J lost 1 base, and 9 bases stayed unmatched. The CDR3 loop spans 16 amino acids. The V gene's germline CDR1 is SGHTA and CDR2 FQGNSA. In DNA, the CDR3 is TGTGCCAGCAGCATGCGGACAGGGATCGATAACTATGGCTACACCTTC. Protein sequence: CASSMRTGIDNYGYTF.

The chain couples TRBV5-6 to TRBJ2-1; D may be TRBD1 (5 bases). CDR1 SGHDT and CDR2 YYEEEE come from the germline V gene. The CDR3 has 14 residues. Trimming left V 2 bases short and J 10 bases short, with 16 bases between. The CDR3 nucleotides read TGTGCCAGCAGCTTACTGGGGCCAATTTTAGAGCAGTTCTTC. Translated, it gives CASSLLGPILEQFF.

About this clone: This sample includes further DNA sequences coding for the same CDR3. The chain employs TRBV28 and TRBJ2-1; D not certain. The length of the CDR3 is 11 residues. Trimming pared 6 bases from V and 2 bases from J, leaving 2 bases between. Germline CDR1 and CDR2: MDHEN and SYDVKM. CDR3 nucleotide sequence: TGTGCCAGCAGGACCTACAATGAGCAGTTCTTC. Its translation is CASRTYNEQFF.

CDR3 sequence (DNA): TGTGCCAGCAGCTACCACAATGAGCAGTTCTTC. As protein: CASSYHNEQFF. The chain is built from TRBV7-9 and TRBJ2-1; D gene uncertain. Germline V gives CDR1 SEHNR, CDR2 FQNEAQ (reference sequence). The V gene lost 4 bases and the J gene lost 5 bases, with 3 bases spanning the gap. This CDR3 is 11 amino acids long.

The chain carries TRBV2 and TRBJ2-5, with 10 bases identical to TRBD1. Losses at the gene ends were 7 bases for V and 4 bases for J; bases not matched to a gene: 9. Germline CDR1 SNHLY, CDR2 FYNNEI. This CDR3 is built from 15 residues. For the CDR3, the DNA is TGTGCCAGCACTGGGACAGGGGCGGTAGGAGAGACCCAGTACTTC. As protein: CASTGTGAVGETQYF. Drawing the rest from reference TRBV2 and TRBJ2-5, the complete variable domain is EPEVTQTPSHQVTQMGQEVILRCVPISNHLYFYWYRQILGQKVEFLVSFYNNEISEKSEIFDDQFSVERPDGSNFTLKIRSTKLEDSAMYFCASTGTGAVGETQYFGPGTRLLVL.

The V call is TRBV15, the J call TRBJ2-5, with 8 bases fitting TRBD1. CDR3 length equals 15 residues. The germline gives CDR1 LNHNV, CDR2 YYDKDF (reference sequence). V dropped 0 bases and J dropped 3; count of bases not matched to a gene: 3. Here the CDR3 DNA reads TGTGCCACCAGCAGAGACAGGGGACAGGAAGAGACCCAGTACTTC. It codes for CATSRDRGQEETQYF.

The chain carries TRBV5-1 and TRBJ2-4; perhaps TRBD2 as D (6 bases). The CDR3 totals 16 residues. CDR1 is SGHRS and CDR2 is YFSETQ in the germline V gene. The germline V and J ends were trimmed by 1 base and 6 bases, with 17 bases remaining between them. The CDR3, as DNA: TGCGCCAGCAGCTTGATAGTGGGAGGCCCCGGAAACATTCAGTACTTC. Amino acid sequence: CASSLIVGGPGNIQYF.

V usage is TRBV5-5 and J usage is TRBJ1-2; D may be TRBD1 (5 bases). CDR3 length: 14 amino acids. The V end lost 2 bases, the J end lost 6 bases, and 14 bases lay between the germline ends. Germline loops: CDR1 SGHKS, CDR2 YYEKEE (reference sequence). CDR3 DNA sequence: TGTGCCAGCAGCTTTATCGGGGGAATTAATGGCTACACCTTC. Protein: CASSFIGGINGYTF.